The present T cell receptor (beta chain) was sequenced within a study of T cell responses to AZD1222 COVID-19 vaccine. In regard to this clone: Its antigen is currently unknown.

Points from the study as a whole: Repertoire sampling occurred only after the peak T cell response.

Trimming stripped 0 bases from V and 0 bases from J, with 19 bases between. This CDR3 region has 19 residues. Germline V gene sequence: CDR1 MGHRA, CDR2 YSYEKL. TCRdb's copy holds only in-frame clones and misses some; the assay was immunoSEQ multiplex PCR. The table includes about 220,000 clones, roughly 91% detected once. The TCR sequence derives from an adult in good health. The V gene is TRBV4-1, the J gene TRBJ2-3; D is perhaps TRBD1 or TRBD2 (5 bases each). Sample: peripheral blood, taken on day 0 of MenACWY control vaccination. CDR3 sequence (DNA): TGCGCCAGCAGCCAAGACCAGAGGTCTAGAGGGGAGAGCACAGATACGCAGTATTTT. This encodes CASSQDQRSRGESTDTQYF.